The 32 T cell receptor beta chains presented below share a single source sample, sequenced in a study of identical twins. TCRdb reprocessed the 5' RACE reads via MiXCR and lists one record per CDR3 protein. The repertoire consists of a few hundred thousand distinct CDR3 sequences, with approximately 15% occurring once and the leading ten covering about 1%. A further study also used this sample, focusing on yellow fever vaccine responses in identical twins.

The sequenced sample consisted of CD4+ T cells sorted from blood. These receptor sequences come from a woman aged 18-35 years in good health.

V usage is TRBV20-1 and J usage is TRBJ2-1; 11 bases are shared with TRBD2. Germline trimming cut 5 bases from V and 3 bases from J; bases unmatched to any gene: 6. This CDR3 contains 15 residues. The germline gives CDR1 DFQATT, CDR2 SNEGSKA (reference sequence). The DNA for the CDR3 is TGCAGTGCTGCGACTAGCGGGGACGACTACAATGAGCAGTTCTTC. Residues: CSAATSGDDYNEQFF.

The genes are TRBV11-2 and TRBJ2-3; D may correspond to TRBD1 or TRBD2 (5 bases each). There are 17 residues in the CDR3. Germline CDR1 SGHAT, CDR2 FQNNGV. V was shortened by 0 bases and J by 2 bases, with 15 bases between the two germline ends. CDR3 in amino acids: CASSLDWGLRSTDTQYF. CDR3 coding DNA: TGTGCCAGCAGCTTAGATTGGGGGTTGAGGTCCACAGATACGCAGTATTTT. The full variable domain, its missing parts supplied by reference TRBV11-2 and TRBJ2-3, is EAGVAQSPRYKIIEKRQSVAFWCNPISGHATLYWYQQILGQGPKLLIQFQNNGVVDDSQLPKDRFSAERLKGVDSTLKIQPAKLEDSAVYLCASSLDWGLRSTDTQYFGPGTRLTVL.

The chain employs TRBV7-2 and TRBJ2-1, with D unresolved. CDR1 and CDR2 (germline): SGHTA, FQGNSA. CDR3 length: 11 amino acids. V was pared by 1 base and J by 15 bases, with 10 bases between. The CDR3 DNA reads TGTGCCAGCAGCTTAGGTCTCATACGGTTCTTC. This translates into CASSLGLIRFF. The variable domain in full, with the rest retrieved from reference TRBV7-2 and TRBJ2-1, is GAGVSQSPSNKVTEKGKDVELRCDPISGHTALYWYRQSLGQGLEFLIYFQGNSAPDKSGLPSDRFSAERTGGSVSTLTIQRTQQEDSAVYLCASSLGLIRFFGPGTRLTVL.

The table lists this clonotype with a few counts. This chain links TRBV28 with TRBJ2-7; 8 positions agree with TRBD1. The CDR3 has 12 residues. Germline assignment: CDR1 MDHEN and CDR2 SYDVKM. Trimming removed 10 bases from V and 2 bases from J; junction bases left unmatched: 4. In DNA, the CDR3 is TGTGCCACCTCAGGGGGCGCCTACGAGCAGTACTTC. Amino acid sequence: CATSGGAYEQYF.

This clonotype was picked up a small number of times. The rearrangement joins TRBV11-1 to TRBJ2-1, with TRBD2 identical over 9 bases. Losses at the gene ends were 4 bases for V and 4 bases for J; bases not matched to a gene: 5. The V gene's germline CDR1 is SGHAT and CDR2 FQDESV (reference sequence). CDR3 size: 15 residues. CDR3 nucleotides: TGTGCCAGCAGCTATAGCGGGGGATTTTACAATGAGCAGTTCTTC. Encoded protein: CASSYSGGFYNEQFF.

V usage is TRBV7-2 and J usage is TRBJ2-3; 7 nucleotides align to TRBD2. With 2 bases clipped from V and 2 bases from J, the junction kept 10 bases outside the gene matches. Germline V CDR1 and CDR2: SGHTA, FQGNSA. This CDR3 spans 17 amino acids. DNA for the CDR3: TGTGCCAGCAGCTTATGGGGCAAGCGGGGTAACACAGATACGCAGTATTTT. Translated: CASSLWGKRGNTDTQYF.

This clonotype came up a few times. The rearrangement uses TRBV15 and TRBJ1-2; the D gene is possibly TRBD1 (6 bases). Germline V lookup: CDR1 LNHNV, CDR2 YYDKDF (reference sequence). Deletions cut 0 bases from V and 4 bases from J, with 12 bases between. CDR3 length equals 15 residues. The CDR3 DNA reads as TGTGCCACCAGCAGAGAAGGAAGGGGGACCTATGGCTACACCTTC. Translated, it gives CATSREGRGTYGYTF.

This clonotype was seen repeatedly, ten times or more. The chain carries TRBV5-5 and TRBJ2-3; the match to TRBD2 covers 8 bases. CDR1 SGHKS and CDR2 YYEKEE come from the germline V gene (reference sequence). V was pared by 6 bases and J by 7 bases, with 13 bases of the junction left unmatched. The CDR3 extends over 15 amino acids. The CDR3 spells CASMPREREWNTQYF. The CDR3 coding sequence is TGTGCCAGCATGCCGAGGGAGCGGGAGTGGAATACGCAGTATTTT.

The V gene is TRBV3-1, the J gene TRBJ2-3, with 9 bases lining up with TRBD2. The germline V gene encodes CDR1 LGHDT and CDR2 YNNKEL (reference sequence). Losses at the gene ends were 10 bases for V and 2 bases for J; bases not matched to a gene: 19. The CDR3 loop spans 18 amino acids. The CDR3 DNA sequence: TGTGCCATCAGTCCCCGTGCGGGAGGGCCGAAGGTCACAGATACGCAGTATTTT. Its protein is CAISPRAGGPKVTDTQYF.

The rearrangement uses TRBV6-2 or TRBV6-3 and TRBJ2-7; 9 positions match TRBD2. The CDR3 length is 13 residues. The germline CDR1 and CDR2 sequences are MNHEY and SVGEGT. Unmatched junction bases numbered 5, after V lost 6 bases and J lost 5 bases. The CDR3 sequence: CASRSSGNHEQYF. For the CDR3, the DNA is TGTGCCAGCAGATCTAGCGGGAACCACGAGCAGTACTTC.

This clonotype was seen more than once but under ten times. The J gene is TRBJ2-7, the V gene TRBV12-3 or TRBV12-4; perhaps TRBD2 as D (5 bases). The ends were cut back, 5 bases at V and 3 bases at J, with 8 bases in the middle. The CDR3 runs to 12 residues. The CDR3 nucleotides read TGTGCCAGCAGTCGGGAAAGCTACGAGCAGTACTTC. This encodes CASSRESYEQYF.

The V call is TRBV6-5, the J call TRBJ1-1; TRBD1 aligns across 9 bases. The V and J ends lost 0 bases and 1 base, in that order; junction bases with no gene match: 3. Germline values: CDR1 MNHEY, CDR2 SVGAGI. The CDR3 spans 16 residues. The chain's CDR3 is CASSYSRTGENTEAFF. In DNA form, the CDR3 reads TGTGCCAGCAGTTACTCCCGGACAGGGGAGAACACTGAAGCTTTCTTT.

There are a few counts of this clonotype. This rearrangement joins TRBV5-1 to TRBJ2-1, with 8 bases lining up with TRBD1. Germline values: CDR1 SGHRS, CDR2 YFSETQ. This CDR3 has 13 residues. The V and J ends lost 0 bases and 8 bases, in that order; junction bases with no gene match: 1. The CDR3 region has the DNA TGCGCCAGCAGCTTGGTACAGGGGGATGAGCAGTTCTTC. Protein: CASSLVQGDEQFF.

CDR3 DNA sequence: TGTGCCAGCAGCCCCGGAAAAAATGAAGCTTTCTTT. Protein: CASSPGKNEAFF. The chain has TRBV3-1 and TRBJ1-1, with D unclear. V lost 4 bases to trimming and J lost 7 bases, with 10 bases between them. The germline V gene has CDR1 LGHDT and CDR2 YNNKEL (reference sequence). The length of the CDR3 is 12 residues.

A word on this clonotype: The final CDR3 position lacks the conserved phenylalanine or tryptophan, pointing to a likely read error. V usage is TRBV28 and J usage is TRBJ2-7; 9 positions match TRBD2. The CDR3 is 14 amino acids. Germline assignment: CDR1 MDHEN and CDR2 SYDVKM. V dropped 10 bases and J dropped 3; count of bases not matched to a gene: 10. The CDR3 nucleotides are TGTGCCACCCAAGGCGGGACTAGCTTCTACGAGCAGTACTCC. It yields the protein CATQGGTSFYEQYS.

The chain employs TRBV20-1 and TRBJ2-3, with TRBD2 as a possible D gene (5 bases). Germline CDR1 is DFQATT and CDR2 is SNEGSKA (reference sequence). The V end lost 5 bases, the J end lost 1 base, and 13 bases lay between the germline ends. The CDR3 totals 14 residues. The CDR3 DNA reads TGCAGTGCTCCGGACTTCCTCGGCACAGATACGCAGTATTTT. Residues: CSAPDFLGTDTQYF.

This clonotype was observed many times. This chain links TRBV5-1 with TRBJ2-4, with D maybe TRBD1 (6 bases). Deletions cut 3 bases from V and 4 bases from J, with 11 bases between. CDR3 length equals 14 residues. Germline V gene lookup returns CDR1 SGHRS and CDR2 YFSETQ. The CDR3 loop is CASSSDSIKNIQYF. The CDR3 region has the DNA TGCGCCAGCAGCTCGGACAGTATTAAAAACATTCAGTACTTC.

The chain links TRBV3-1 to TRBJ1-2; 7 bases agree with TRBD1. V shed 3 bases, J shed 4 bases, and the junction held 8 bases outside the gene matches. This CDR3 contains 15 residues. CDR1 and CDR2 from the germline V gene are LGHDT and YNNKEL (reference sequence). The CDR3 coding sequence is TGTGCCAGCAGCCATGACGGAGGGACAGTCTATGGCTACACCTTC. Protein: CASSHDGGTVYGYTF.

This clonotype was found a few times. In DNA, the CDR3 is TGCGCCAGCAGCTTGGAGGGCGTGGTGGAATACGAGCAGTACTTC. Amino acids: CASSLEGVVEYEQYF. The chain employs TRBV5-1 and TRBJ2-7; unclear D gene. CDR1 SGHRS and CDR2 YFSETQ come from the germline V gene. There are 15 residues in the CDR3. V was cut by 0 bases and J by 4 bases, with 14 bases left in between.

This clonotype was found many times. The chain employs TRBV29-1 and TRBJ2-2; the match to TRBD1 covers 10 bases. The length of the CDR3 is 13 residues. Germline-derived CDR1 and CDR2 are SQVTM and ANQGSEA. V gave up 4 bases and J gave up 6 bases; unmatched junction bases: 2. The CDR3, as DNA: TGCAGCGTTGGACAGGGGGCGGCCGGGGAGCTGTTTTTT. Translating gives CSVGQGAAGELFF.

This clonotype was picked up many times. This chain links TRBV12-3 or TRBV12-4 with TRBJ2-7; 7 bases match TRBD2. The V segment lost 6 bases and the J segment 3 bases; nucleotides outside the gene matches: 8. CDR3 size: 14 residues. The CDR3 sequence: CASSSGLQNYEQYF. In DNA, the CDR3 is TGTGCCAGCAGCTCGGGACTACAAAACTACGAGCAGTACTTC.

This chain joins TRBV11-2 and TRBJ2-1; D is ambiguous. V shed 5 bases and J shed 10 bases, with 15 bases lying between them. The CDR3 spans 13 residues. The germline V gene has CDR1 SGHAT and CDR2 FQNNGV. The CDR3 is CASSTRPGAEQFF. CDR3 coding DNA: TGTGCCAGCAGCACCCGACCGGGTGCGGAGCAGTTCTTC.

This chain joins TRBV20-1 and TRBJ2-5, with D perhaps assigned TRBD1 or TRBD2 (5 bases each). Germline V gene sequence: CDR1 DFQATT, CDR2 SNEGSKA (reference sequence). The CDR3 length is 13 residues. V lost 3 bases and J lost 6, with 14 bases in between. CDR3 in DNA: TGCAGTGCTAGGCAGGGAGCTACGAAGACCCAGTACTTC. Protein: CSARQGATKTQYF.

This clonotype has a handful of counts. The J gene is TRBJ2-1, the V gene TRBV7-3; weak D call: TRBD1 (6 bases). Deletions cut 0 bases from V and 3 bases from J, with 9 bases between. Germline V gene sequence: CDR1 SGHTA, CDR2 FQGTGA. This CDR3 is 15 amino acids long. As DNA, the CDR3 is TGTGCCAGCAGCTTAACCACGGACAGCTACAATGAGCAGTTCTTC. This gives the protein CASSLTTDSYNEQFF.

This chain connects TRBV7-8 to TRBJ2-1; D remains unclear. This CDR3 contains 12 residues. The germline V and J ends were trimmed by 5 bases and 10 bases, with 12 bases remaining between them. CDR1 is SGHVS, CDR2 FQNEAQ, per germline. The CDR3 protein is CASSERVGEQFF. In nucleotides, the CDR3 is TGTGCCAGCAGCGAAAGGGTTGGAGAGCAGTTCTTC.

The chain is built from TRBV29-1 and TRBJ2-7; TRBD2 aligns across 9 bases. Germline CDR1 is SQVTM and CDR2 is ANQGSEA. Trimming removed 1 base from V and 4 bases from J; junction bases left unmatched: 8. The CDR3 runs 15 residues. The DNA for the CDR3 is TGCAGCGTTGAAGCTCATGCGGGAGGGCCATACGAGCAGTACTTC. This codes for CSVEAHAGGPYEQYF.

This clonotype was recorded a few times. The genes are TRBV14 and TRBJ2-3; 8 bases map to TRBD1. This CDR3 spans 14 amino acids. Germline V gene data show CDR1 as SGHDN and CDR2 as FVKESK. With V trimmed by 1 base and J by 6 bases, 3 bases remained unmatched. The CDR3 DNA sequence: TGTGCCAGCAGCCAAGCAGGGGGCAGGGATACGCAGTATTTT. Translated, it gives CASSQAGGRDTQYF. Complete variable domain (other parts from reference TRBV14 and TRBJ2-3): EAGVTQFPSHSVIEKGQTVTLRCDPISGHDNLYWYRRVMGKEIKFLLHFVKESKQDESGMPNNRFLAERTGGTYSTLKVQPAELEDSGVYFCASSQAGGRDTQYFGPGTRLTVL.

This clonotype was counted between two and nine times. The chain joins TRBV6-5 to TRBJ1-4; D is undetermined. Between the trimmed V and J ends, which lost 0 bases and 5 bases, there was a span of 13 bases. This CDR3 has 16 amino acids. CDR1 MNHEY and CDR2 SVGAGI come from the germline V gene. CDR3 DNA sequence: TGTGCCAGCAGTTACTCGACGGCCAGAGGCAATGAAAAACTGTTTTTT. Amino acid sequence: CASSYSTARGNEKLFF.

V and J are TRBV12-3 or TRBV12-4 and TRBJ2-7; perhaps TRBD2 as D (7 bases). V shed 2 bases and J shed 7 bases, with 18 bases lying between them. The CDR3 is 15 amino acids. The CDR3 bases are TGTGCCAGCAGTTTATCGACAGGAGCCGGGGGGGAGCAGTACTTC. Its translation: CASSLSTGAGGEQYF.

The V and J genes are TRBV2 and TRBJ2-7; TRBD1 agrees at 11 bases. Germline-derived CDR1 and CDR2 are SNHLY and FYNNEI. The CDR3 is 15 amino acids. V lost 8 bases, J lost 2 bases, and 8 bases stayed unmatched. The CDR3 sequence is CASGQGASGTYEQYF. DNA for the CDR3: TGTGCCAGCGGACAGGGGGCGTCAGGTACCTACGAGCAGTACTTC.

The chain links TRBV3-1 to TRBJ1-5, with D hard to call. The CDR3 extends over 16 amino acids. V was clipped by 0 bases and J by 3 bases, with 12 bases between them. Per the germline V gene, CDR1 is LGHDT and CDR2 is YNNKEL (reference sequence). CDR3 loop: CASSQEPPGFNQPQHF. The CDR3 DNA reads TGTGCCAGCAGCCAAGAACCCCCCGGGTTCAATCAGCCCCAGCATTTT.

The chain combines TRBV5-1 with TRBJ1-4; unclear D gene. CDR1 is SGHRS and CDR2 is YFSETQ in the germline V gene. The CDR3 sequence is 14 residues long. The germline V and J ends were trimmed by 0 bases and 12 bases, with 15 bases remaining between them. The CDR3 sequence: CASSLASSDVELFF. The CDR3 region has the DNA TGCGCCAGCAGCTTGGCCTCTTCGGACGTGGAACTGTTTTTT.